This T cell receptor beta chain was sequenced during a study of technical replicates of blood from four donors. This table comes from immunoSEQ multiplex PCR, and its TCRdb copy is limited to in-frame clones, with some not included. The sample records around 72,000 clones, 91% being singletons. Germline-derived CDR1 and CDR2 are KGHSH and LQKENI. V shed 3 bases, J shed 5 bases, and the junction held 10 bases outside the gene matches. The CDR3 has 16 residues. This TCR was recovered from a human donor in good health. Some clones in this sample may be carry-over from other donors' samples. The chain combines TRBV18 with TRBJ2-7, with 10 bases lining up with TRBD1. Material for sequencing was PBMCs. CDR3 protein: CASSPNPGTGVNEQYF. The CDR3 nucleotides read TGTGCCAGCTCACCTAATCCCGGGACAGGGGTCAACGAGCAGTACTTC.